The 32 T cell receptor beta chains below were found in one sample sequenced in a study of blood T cell repertoires in COVID-19. The method was immunoSEQ multiplex PCR; TCRdb's version includes in-frame clones alone and lacks a portion of them. In the table there are roughly 70,000 clones, roughly 70% of which are singletons. Sequencing was done on a sample of peripheral blood. The receptors here all came from a man aged 55-75 years with acute or convalescent COVID-19.

A single count supports this clone. The CDR3 sequence: CSASILAGGGGRVDEQFF. In DNA, the CDR3 is TGCAGTGCTAGTATTCTAGCGGGAGGGGGGGGTAGAGTAGATGAGCAGTTCTTC. The chain joins TRBV20-1 to TRBJ2-1, with TRBD2 identical over 12 bases. This CDR3 spans 18 amino acids. The germline gives CDR1 DFQATT, CDR2 SNEGSKA (reference sequence). V shed 3 bases, J shed 8 bases, and the junction held 17 bases outside the gene matches.

This clone has a handful of counts. The gene calls are TRBV6-5 and TRBJ1-1; D is perhaps TRBD1 (6 bases). CDR3 length: 15 residues. Germline V gives CDR1 MNHEY, CDR2 SVGAGI. V dropped 6 bases and J dropped 0 bases, with 14 bases sitting between them. The CDR3 DNA follows: TGTGCCAGCAGGTCTATTAGGGGGATGAACACTGAAGCTTTCTTT. This sequence encodes CASRSIRGMNTEAFF.

The chain has TRBV2 and TRBJ2-1; 10 bases are a match to TRBD2. This CDR3 has 16 residues. Trimming cost V 7 bases and J 3 bases; bases outside gene matches: 9. Germline values: CDR1 SNHLY, CDR2 FYNNEI. Here the CDR3 DNA reads TGTGCCAGCAAGACCGCGGGACTAGCGTACTACAATGAGCAGTTCTTC. Protein sequence: CASKTAGLAYYNEQFF. The variable domain in full, with the rest retrieved from reference TRBV2 and TRBJ2-1, is EPEVTQTPSHQVTQMGQEVILRCVPISNHLYFYWYRQILGQKVEFLVSFYNNEISEKSEIFDDQFSVERPDGSNFTLKIRSTKLEDSAMYFCASKTAGLAYYNEQFFGPGTRLTVL.

The chain employs TRBV2 and TRBJ2-1, with 9 bases fitting TRBD1. CDR1 is SNHLY and CDR2 is FYNNEI in the germline V gene. J gave up 1 base and V 1 base, and 5 bases lay outside the gene matches. The CDR3 is 17 amino acids. CDR3 bases: TGTGCCAGCAGTGAAGACGGACAGGGGCCGTCCTACAATGAGCAGTTCTTC. Amino acids: CASSEDGQGPSYNEQFF. Full variable domain (rest looked up from reference TRBV2 and TRBJ2-1): EPEVTQTPSHQVTQMGQEVILRCVPISNHLYFYWYRQILGQKVEFLVSFYNNEISEKSEIFDDQFSVERPDGSNFTLKIRSTKLEDSAMYFCASSEDGQGPSYNEQFFGPGTRLTVL.

This clone has only a few counts. This chain links TRBV14 with TRBJ2-1; D uncertain. The CDR3 is made up of 14 amino acids. Germline lookup yields CDR1 SGHDN and CDR2 FVKESK. V gave up 5 bases and J gave up 0 bases, with 8 bases separating them. The DNA of the CDR3 is TGTGCCAGCAGCACCCGAGACTCCTACAATGAGCAGTTCTTC. Its protein product is CASSTRDSYNEQFF.

The gene calls are TRBV5-4 and TRBJ2-1, with TRBD1 matching over 12 bases. Trimming cost V 2 bases and J 9 bases; bases outside gene matches: 6. Germline CDR1 and CDR2: SGHNT and YYREEE (reference sequence). The CDR3 totals 15 residues. As DNA, the CDR3 is TGTGCCAGCAGCTTCCGGGACAGGGGGCTTGGTGAGCAGTTCTTC. Translation: CASSFRDRGLGEQFF.

The J gene is TRBJ2-3, the V gene TRBV6-6; 8 positions match TRBD2. CDR3 length: 15 residues. V dropped 5 bases and J dropped 4; count of bases not matched to a gene: 8. Per the germline V gene, CDR1 is MNHNY and CDR2 is SVGAGI (reference sequence). The chain's CDR3 is CASSPGRGVADTQYF. The CDR3 DNA sequence: TGTGCCAGCAGTCCCGGGCGGGGGGTCGCAGATACGCAGTATTTT.

The rearrangement uses TRBV10-3 and TRBJ2-3, with 10 bases aligning to TRBD2. Germline lookup yields CDR1 ENHRY and CDR2 SYGVKD. CDR3 length: 15 amino acids. The V gene end was trimmed by 6 bases and the J gene end by 2 bases; junction bases not matched to a gene: 5. As DNA, the CDR3 is TGTGCCATCAGCACTAGCGGGACCCACACAGATACGCAGTATTTT. Its protein product is CAISTSGTHTDTQYF.

In this sample, this clone turned up once. V gene TRBV9 combines with J gene TRBJ2-1; tentative D call: TRBD2 (7 bases). Trimming cost V 4 bases and J 6 bases, with 20 bases left between them. The CDR3 length is 16 residues. Per the germline V gene, CDR1 is SGDLS and CDR2 is YYNGEE. Written as DNA, the CDR3 is TGTGCCAGCAGCAGGGGGACGGGAGGCCGCTCCAATGAGCAGTTCTTC. This translates into CASSRGTGGRSNEQFF.

The rearrangement uses TRBV24-1 and TRBJ2-7; 9 bases line up with TRBD1. The CDR3 runs 13 residues. The germline CDR1 and CDR2 sequences are KGHDR and SFDVKD. J was trimmed by 5 bases and V by 7 bases; bases with no gene match: 5. The CDR3 is CATSPQGAHEQYF. As DNA, the CDR3 is TGTGCCACCAGCCCACAGGGGGCTCACGAGCAGTACTTC.

The chain combines TRBV5-4 with TRBJ2-1, with a tentative D call TRBD2 (5 bases). The ends were cut back, 3 bases at V and 10 bases at J, with 8 bases in the middle. The CDR3 runs to 11 residues. Germline V gene sequence: CDR1 SGHNT, CDR2 YYREEE (reference sequence). The CDR3 is CASSSDLEQFF. The CDR3 DNA reads TGTGCCAGCAGCTCGGACTTGGAGCAGTTCTTC.

V is TRBV6-5 and J is TRBJ2-7; 7 positions agree with TRBD2. From germline, CDR1 is MNHEY and CDR2 SVGAGI. The J segment lost 4 bases and the V segment lost 7 bases, leaving 10 bases of the junction unmatched. The CDR3 is 14 amino acids. The CDR3 DNA sequence: TGTGCCAGCAACCGTTACTTGGGGGGGTACGAGCAGTACGTC. This sequence encodes CASNRYLGGYEQYV.

The V call is TRBV7-6, the J call TRBJ2-3; 7 bases map to TRBD2. From germline, CDR1 is SGHVS and CDR2 FNYEAQ. Trimming took 1 base from V and 0 from J; bases not matched to a gene: 7. This CDR3 comprises 17 residues. The CDR3 DNA is TGTGCCAGCAGCTTAGGGGTACCGGGAGGCAGCACAGATACGCAGTATTTT. This gives the protein CASSLGVPGGSTDTQYF.

V is TRBV3-1 (or the pseudogene TRBV3-2) and J is TRBJ2-5; TRBD2 aligns across 7 bases. The CDR3 loop spans 14 amino acids. Germline V CDR1 and CDR2: LGHDT, YNNKEL (reference sequence). With 3 bases clipped from V and 3 bases from J, the junction kept 4 bases outside the gene matches. CDR3 DNA: TGTGCCAGCAGCCAGGGGAGGGCCAAAGAGACCCAGTACTTC. The encoded protein is CASSQGRAKETQYF.

The V call is TRBV7-9, the J call TRBJ1-6; D perhaps matches TRBD1 (6 bases). V was cut by 1 base and J by 7 bases, with 11 bases left in between. Germline assignment: CDR1 SEHNR and CDR2 FQNEAQ (reference sequence). The CDR3 is 15 residues long. DNA for the CDR3: TGTGCCAGCAGCTTAGACAGGGCAGGAAATTCACCCCTCCACTTT. Translating it yields CASSLDRAGNSPLHF.

This clone was seen repeatedly, ten times or more. This sequence joins TRBV29-1 and TRBJ1-1, with 8 nucleotides matching TRBD1. After removal of 4 bases from V and 4 bases from J, the junction contained 8 bases not matched to a gene. This CDR3 region has 14 residues. Germline lookup yields CDR1 SQVTM and CDR2 ANQGSEA. CDR3 nucleotides: TGCAGCGTTGTAGGCAGGGGGCCGATCACTGAAGCTTTCTTT. Protein: CSVVGRGPITEAFF.

As DNA, the CDR3 is TGTGCCAGCAGCTTAACGGGACAAGGCACCGGGGAGCTGTTTTTT. Translation gives CASSLTGQGTGELFF. The genes are TRBV7-3 and TRBJ2-2, with D possibly matching TRBD1 (6 bases). V dropped 0 bases and J dropped 4 bases, with 9 bases sitting between them. The CDR3 runs to 15 residues. Germline CDR1 SGHTA, CDR2 FQGTGA.

V gene TRBV19 combines with J gene TRBJ2-5; 8 bases align to TRBD1. This CDR3 has 14 amino acids. Germline assignment: CDR1 LNHDA and CDR2 SQIVND (reference sequence). V shed 5 bases and J 2 bases; nucleotides not matched to a gene: 4. CDR3 coding DNA: TGTGCCAGTAGTCAAGACAGGGGTCAAGAGACCCAGTACTTC. Protein: CASSQDRGQETQYF. Full variable domain (remainder filled in from reference TRBV19 and TRBJ2-5): DGGITQSPKYLFRKEGQNVTLSCEQNLNHDAMYWYRQDPGQGLRLIYYSQIVNDFQKGDIAEGYSVSREKKESFPLTVTSAQKNPTAFYLCASSQDRGQETQYFGPGTRLLVL.

The V gene is TRBV4-1, the J gene TRBJ2-7; 7 nucleotides match TRBD2. The germline gives CDR1 MGHRA, CDR2 YSYEKL. After removal of 3 bases from V and 0 bases from J, the junction contained 14 bases not matched to a gene. The CDR3 totals 18 residues. The CDR3 bases are TGCGCCAGCAGCCAGGGACCCTTAGCGGGTGTAACCTCCTACGAGCAGTACTTC. Protein sequence: CASSQGPLAGVTSYEQYF.

The chain combines TRBV5-6 with TRBJ1-2; TRBD1 matches at 8 bases. The CDR3 contains 14 residues. Trimming removed 4 bases from V and 6 bases from J; junction bases left unmatched: 8. In germline, CDR1 is SGHDT, CDR2 YYEEEE. DNA of the CDR3: TGTGCCAGCAGCCGTCTGCCAGGGGGCCATGGCTACACCTTC. Protein product: CASSRLPGGHGYTF.

This chain connects TRBV10-3 to TRBJ1-4, with a weak D call TRBD1 (5 bases). CDR3 length: 14 amino acids. V dropped 0 bases and J dropped 5 bases, with 7 bases sitting between them. Germline V gives CDR1 ENHRY, CDR2 SYGVKD. CDR3 region: CAISESAGNEKLFF. CDR3 coding DNA: TGTGCCATCAGTGAGTCGGCAGGGAATGAAAAACTGTTTTTT.

The chain combines TRBV7-9 with TRBJ1-1; D may be TRBD1 (5 bases). This CDR3 comprises 14 residues. Trimming shortened V by 2 bases and J by 3 bases, and 10 bases separated the two germline ends. The germline V gene encodes CDR1 SEHNR and CDR2 FQNEAQ (reference sequence). In DNA, the CDR3 is TGTGCCAGCAGCTTAACTTCGGGGGACACTGAAGCTTTCTTT. It codes for CASSLTSGDTEAFF.

The J gene is TRBJ1-6, the V gene TRBV7-2; 8 bases agree with TRBD1. Trimming cost V 6 bases and J 8 bases; bases outside gene matches: 6. Germline assignment: CDR1 SGHTA and CDR2 FQGNSA. The CDR3 runs 14 residues. This CDR3 reads CASSVTGGDSPLHF. CDR3 sequence (DNA): TGTGCCAGCAGTGTTACAGGGGGAGATTCACCCCTCCACTTT.

This chain connects TRBV2 to TRBJ1-5, with TRBD1 identical over 10 bases. The CDR3 covers 14 residues. CDR1 is SNHLY and CDR2 is FYNNEI in the germline V gene. Trimming removed 4 bases from V and 4 bases from J; junction bases left unmatched: 1. The CDR3 is CASSGTGGNQPQHF. CDR3 coding DNA: TGTGCCAGCAGTGGGACAGGGGGTAATCAGCCCCAGCATTTT. Full variable domain (rest looked up from reference TRBV2 and TRBJ1-5): EPEVTQTPSHQVTQMGQEVILRCVPISNHLYFYWYRQILGQKVEFLVSFYNNEISEKSEIFDDQFSVERPDGSNFTLKIRSTKLEDSAMYFCASSGTGGNQPQHFGDGTRLSIL.

This clone was counted only a few times. The CDR3 spells CASSQDTGSGNTIYF. DNA for the CDR3: TGCGCCAGCAGCCAAGATACAGGCTCTGGAAACACCATATATTTT. The rearrangement uses TRBV4-1 and TRBJ1-3; D may be TRBD1 (5 bases). Germline values: CDR1 MGHRA, CDR2 YSYEKL. The CDR3 covers 15 residues. The V and J ends lost 0 bases and 0 bases respectively, with 6 bases between them.

The chain couples TRBV6-1 to TRBJ2-7; maybe TRBD2 (5 bases). This CDR3 is 12 amino acids long. Germline V CDR1 and CDR2: MNHNS, SASEGT. Between the trimmed V and J ends, which lost 3 bases and 7 bases, there was a span of 10 bases. The CDR3 coding sequence is TGTGCCAGCAGTGAGATGTCGGGGGAGCAGTACTTC. Translated, it gives CASSEMSGEQYF.

This clone has a handful of counts. CDR3 nucleotides: TGTGCCAGCAGCGTAGCTCCAGCGGGGACAGATACGCAGTATTTT. Translation gives CASSVAPAGTDTQYF. The V gene is TRBV9, the J gene TRBJ2-3, with 7 bases matching TRBD2. After removal of 0 bases from V and 3 bases from J, the junction contained 4 bases not matched to a gene. The germline V gene encodes CDR1 SGDLS and CDR2 YYNGEE. This CDR3 contains 15 residues.

This clone has only one observation. The V and J genes are TRBV12-1 and TRBJ2-7; the DNA was not used to check the table's D call, TRBD2. TRBV12-1 is a pseudogene. The CDR3 covers 17 residues. CDR3: CASSPSGPGDYHYEQYV. In DNA, the CDR3 is TGTGCCAGCAGCCCCTCGGGGCCGGGGGATTACCACTACGAGCAGTACGTC.

The chain employs TRBV2 and TRBJ2-5; 8 bases are a match to TRBD1. The germline gives CDR1 SNHLY, CDR2 FYNNEI. This CDR3 is built from 15 residues. J was trimmed by 5 bases and V by 4 bases; bases with no gene match: 9. CDR3 loop: CASSADRALGETQYF. For the CDR3, the DNA is TGTGCCAGCAGTGCGGACAGGGCCTTAGGGGAGACCCAGTACTTC.

The chain couples TRBV6-5 to TRBJ2-7, with 7 positions matching TRBD1. Germline V lookup: CDR1 MNHEY, CDR2 SVGAGI. Trimming at V came to 5 bases and at J to 3 bases, leaving 4 bases not matched to a gene. The CDR3 has 13 residues. This chain's CDR3 is CASSPTGDYEQYV. CDR3 in DNA: TGTGCCAGCAGTCCCACAGGGGACTACGAGCAGTACGTC.

The table lists this clone with a few counts. This sequence joins TRBV6-1 and TRBJ2-4; D possibly corresponds to TRBD1 (6 bases). The length of the CDR3 is 16 residues. Between the trimmed V and J ends, which lost 3 bases and 0 bases, there was a span of 12 bases. CDR1 is MNHNS, CDR2 SASEGT, per germline. The CDR3 DNA sequence: TGTGCCAGCAGTGATGGACAGAGACTAGCCAAAAACATTCAGTACTTC. As protein: CASSDGQRLAKNIQYF.

Comments on this clone: One end of the junction varies from germline; a read error may be responsible. This chain connects TRBV15 to TRBJ2-4; 9 bases agree with TRBD2. Germline lookup yields CDR1 LNHNV and CDR2 YYDKDF (reference sequence). The CDR3 contains 14 residues. CDR3 sequence: CATSRDLAGLQGDF. The CDR3, as DNA: TGTGCCACCAGCAGAGATCTAGCGGGGCTACAAGGGGACTTC.